The 29 T cell receptor beta chains below were found in one sample sequenced in a study of blood T cell repertoires in COVID-19. Sequenced by immunoSEQ multiplex PCR; TCRdb stores in-frame clones only, minus some. The repertoire holds around 72,000 clones, around 90% seen once, with around 30% in the top ten. The sequencing input was peripheral blood. Receptors were obtained from a man aged 50 or older with acute or convalescent COVID-19.

This chain connects TRBV19 to TRBJ2-3, with D possibly TRBD1 on 6 matching bases. CDR1 and CDR2 from the germline V gene are LNHDA and SQIVND (reference sequence). V shed 6 bases and J shed 5 bases, with 9 bases lying between them. The CDR3 loop spans 12 amino acids. The CDR3 spells CASSPQGDTQYF. DNA for the CDR3: TGTGCCAGTAGCCCACAGGGAGATACGCAGTATTTT.

The chain recombines TRBV7-2 with TRBJ2-5; TRBD1 might be the D (5 bases). From germline, CDR1 is SGHTA and CDR2 FQGNSA. The CDR3 is 13 residues long. Trimming left V 7 bases short and J 3 bases short, with 12 bases between. In DNA form, the CDR3 reads TGTGCCAGCACCCTATGGGGCGAAGAGACCCAGTACTTC. Residues: CASTLWGEETQYF.

This sequence joins TRBV28 and TRBJ1-3, with TRBD1 matching over 11 bases. The CDR3 spans 14 residues. Trimming took 6 bases from V and 2 from J; bases not matched to a gene: 0. Per germline, CDR1 MDHEN and CDR2 SYDVKM. The CDR3 is CASRGQGAGNTIYF. In DNA, the CDR3 is TGTGCCAGCAGGGGACAGGGGGCTGGAAACACCATATATTTT.

This chain connects TRBV5-6 to TRBJ2-1, with D tentatively TRBD2 (7 bases). This CDR3 spans 13 amino acids. Germline V gene lookup returns CDR1 SGHDT and CDR2 YYEEEE. The V gene lost 10 bases and the J gene lost 9 bases, with 20 bases spanning the gap. CDR3 amino acids: CAGRRGGHFEQFF. CDR3 sequence (DNA): TGTGCCGGACGAAGGGGGGGTCACTTTGAGCAGTTCTTC.

The chain recombines TRBV7-9 with TRBJ2-3, with TRBD2 identical over 12 bases. This CDR3 comprises 15 residues. With V trimmed by 2 bases and J by 3 bases, 0 bases remained unmatched. The germline gives CDR1 SEHNR, CDR2 FQNEAQ (reference sequence). The CDR3 sequence is CASSLLAGGTDTQYF. CDR3 sequence (DNA): TGTGCCAGCAGCTTACTAGCGGGGGGGACAGATACGCAGTATTTT.

For this clone: The CDR3 end shows no conserved phenylalanine or tryptophan, and so a read error is likely. This chain uses TRBV6-4 with TRBJ1-2, with 9 bases that match TRBD1. Germline CDR1 reads MRHNA; CDR2 reads SNTAGT. The CDR3 has 15 amino acids. The V segment lost 6 bases and the J segment 4 bases; nucleotides outside the gene matches: 9. The CDR3 DNA reads TGTGCCAGCAGAACCCGGGACAGGGACGGCTATGGCTACACCCTC. The encoded protein is CASRTRDRDGYGYTL.

The chain links TRBV27 to TRBJ1-1, with 9 bases fitting TRBD1. The CDR3 consists of 13 residues. In germline, CDR1 is MNHEY, CDR2 SMNVEV (reference sequence). Trimming removed 6 bases from V and 4 bases from J; junction bases left unmatched: 3. CDR3 loop: CASRDRGSTEAFF. As DNA, the CDR3 is TGTGCCAGCAGGGACAGGGGTTCCACTGAAGCTTTCTTT.

In regard to this clone: Other DNA sequences of this sample code for an identical CDR3. This chain links TRBV7-2 with TRBJ2-5, with D possibly TRBD1 on 6 matching bases. The V gene lost 5 bases and the J gene lost 1 base, with 11 bases spanning the gap. The CDR3 covers 14 residues. The germline V gene has CDR1 SGHTA and CDR2 FQGNSA. The CDR3 protein is CASSLQGSQETQYF. The CDR3 DNA reads as TGTGCCAGCAGCCTACAGGGTTCCCAAGAGACCCAGTACTTC. Based on the CDR3 plus reference TRBV7-2 and TRBJ2-5, the full variable domain is GAGVSQSPSNKVTEKGKDVELRCDPISGHTALYWYRQSLGQGLEFLIYFQGNSAPDKSGLPSDRFSAERTGGSVSTLTIQRTQQEDSAVYLCASSLQGSQETQYFGPGTRLLVL.

This clone was counted once. The V call is TRBV13, the J call TRBJ2-2, with TRBD2 matching 9 bases. With 3 bases clipped from V and 7 bases from J, the junction kept 9 bases outside the gene matches. The CDR3 is 16 residues long. Per the germline V gene, CDR1 is PRHDT and CDR2 is FYEKMQ (reference sequence). CDR3 DNA: TGTGCCAGCAGCTTGGAATCGGGACTAGCAAACGGGGAGCTGTTTTTT. It is translated as CASSLESGLANGELFF.

This chain uses TRBV13 with TRBJ1-3; tentatively, D is TRBD1 (5 bases). CDR3 size: 15 residues. Germline V CDR1 and CDR2: PRHDT, FYEKMQ (reference sequence). V was shortened by 0 bases and J by 3 bases, with 9 bases between the two germline ends. CDR3 loop: CASSLGGAGGNTIYF. The CDR3 region has the DNA TGTGCCAGCAGCTTAGGTGGGGCAGGTGGAAACACCATATATTTT.

J is TRBJ1-2 and V is TRBV2, with D perhaps matching TRBD1 (6 bases). The germline V gene encodes CDR1 SNHLY and CDR2 FYNNEI. The CDR3 covers 14 residues. V dropped 4 bases and J dropped 3 bases, with 12 bases sitting between them. The CDR3: CASSGGGGDYGYTF. For the CDR3, the DNA is TGTGCCAGCAGTGGAGGGGGAGGGGACTATGGCTACACCTTC.

The chain links TRBV19 to TRBJ2-2, with 9 bases matching TRBD1. This CDR3 region has 14 residues. The ends lost 8 bases at V and 3 bases at J; junction bases unmatched: 4. Looked up from germline, CDR1 is LNHDA and CDR2 is SQIVND (reference sequence). DNA of the CDR3: TGTGCCAGTCGACAGGGGGGGCACACCGGGGAGCTGTTTTTT. It translates to CASRQGGHTGELFF.

The gene calls are TRBV30 and TRBJ2-7; perhaps TRBD1 as D (5 bases). Trimming took 3 bases from V and 1 from J, leaving 28 bases between them. The CDR3 spans 19 residues. CDR1 is GTSNPN, CDR2 SVGIG, per germline (reference sequence). CDR3 sequence reads: CAWSGQGILQDYFSYEQYF. CDR3 nucleotides: TGTGCCTGGAGCGGCCAGGGAATCCTACAGGATTACTTTTCCTACGAGCAGTACTTC. Looking up the rest from reference TRBV30 and TRBJ2-7 gives the full variable domain: SQTIHQWPATLVQPVGSPLSLECTVEGTSNPNLYWYRQAAGRGLQLLFYSVGIGQISSEVPQNLSASRPQDRQFILSSKKLLLSDSGFYLCAWSGQGILQDYFSYEQYFGPGTRLTVT.

V usage is TRBV12-3 or TRBV12-4 and J usage is TRBJ2-1; D might be TRBD1 (6 bases). This CDR3 is built from 11 residues. V was trimmed by 3 bases and J by 10 bases, leaving 7 bases between them. CDR3 loop: CASSFRGEQFF. The CDR3 nucleotides are TGTGCCAGCAGTTTTAGGGGGGAGCAGTTCTTC.

V is TRBV6-1 and J is TRBJ1-4, with D unresolved. Trimming removed 3 bases at V and 4 bases at J, with 12 bases between. The CDR3 is made up of 15 amino acids. CDR1 is MNHNS and CDR2 is SASEGT in the germline V gene. The CDR3 loop is CASSDRGGYNEKLFF. The DNA of the CDR3 is TGTGCCAGCAGTGACCGAGGCGGGTATAATGAAAAACTGTTTTTT.

This chain connects TRBV5-1 to TRBJ2-7; 9 nucleotides agree with TRBD2. Germline V gives CDR1 SGHRS, CDR2 YFSETQ. The trim removed 3 bases at V and 3 bases at J, leaving 10 bases unmatched. The CDR3 spans 16 residues. CDR3 coding DNA: TGCGCCAGCAGCTGGAGTAGCGGGGGATTGGGCTACGAGCAGTACTTC. Amino acid sequence: CASSWSSGGLGYEQYF.

This chain links TRBV19 with TRBJ2-2; D gene unclear. CDR1 is LNHDA, CDR2 SQIVND, per germline (reference sequence). The CDR3 has 13 amino acids. V was trimmed by 4 bases and J by 6 bases, leaving 9 bases between them. The DNA for the CDR3 is TGTGCCAGTAGTACGACACTTGCCGGGGAGCTGTTTTTT. Translating gives CASSTTLAGELFF.

This clone was recorded once. The genes are TRBV11-2 and TRBJ2-5; D possibly corresponds to TRBD1 (5 bases). The CDR3 length is 13 residues. V dropped 7 bases and J dropped 1 base, with 10 bases sitting between them. CDR1 is SGHAT and CDR2 is FQNNGV in the germline V gene. The CDR3 protein is CASNEGVQETQYF. The CDR3 coding sequence is TGTGCCAGCAACGAAGGGGTCCAAGAGACCCAGTACTTC.

The chain links TRBV7-9 to TRBJ1-2; unclear D gene. In germline, CDR1 is SEHNR, CDR2 FQNEAQ (reference sequence). V was shortened by 4 bases and J by 7 bases, with 10 bases between the two germline ends. The CDR3 length is 12 residues. CDR3 region: CASSSGVLGYTF. For the CDR3, the DNA is TGTGCCAGCAGCTCCGGGGTTCTTGGCTACACCTTC.

The rearrangement uses TRBV19 and TRBJ1-5, with 10 positions matching TRBD1. Germline loops: CDR1 LNHDA, CDR2 SQIVND (reference sequence). There are 16 residues in the CDR3. The J segment lost 5 bases and the V segment lost 6 bases, leaving 10 bases of the junction unmatched. CDR3 loop: CASSQPGQGSDQPQHF. As DNA, the CDR3 is TGTGCCAGTAGCCAACCGGGACAGGGGTCGGATCAGCCCCAGCATTTT.

With regard to this clone: Mismatch with germline at one junction end may stem from a read error. The chain couples TRBV4-1 to TRBJ1-6; 9 bases fit TRBD1. Germline lookup yields CDR1 MGHRA and CDR2 YSYEKL. The CDR3 spans 15 residues. CDR3 nucleotide sequence: TGCACCAGCAGCCCCGGGACAGGGTCGAATTCACCCCTCCACTTT. Translation gives CTSSPGTGSNSPLHF.

The rearrangement links TRBV9 to TRBJ2-3, with 12 bases matching TRBD2. Germline assignment: CDR1 SGDLS and CDR2 YYNGEE. This CDR3 has 18 amino acids. The J segment lost 6 bases and the V segment lost 0 bases, leaving 11 bases of the junction unmatched. CDR3 nucleotide sequence: TGTGCCAGCAGCGTAGGGCTCCTAGCGGGGGGGCCGGGGGATACGCAGTATTTT. As protein: CASSVGLLAGGPGDTQYF.

This clone showed up just once. This chain uses TRBV5-1 with TRBJ1-6, with 9 positions matching TRBD1. There are 14 residues in the CDR3. The V gene end was trimmed by 4 bases and the J gene end by 9 bases; junction bases not matched to a gene: 5. Germline assignment: CDR1 SGHRS and CDR2 YFSETQ. The CDR3 bases are TGCGCCAGCAGCCGGGACAGGGAACTTTCACCCCTCCACTTT. Its protein is CASSRDRELSPLHF.

This chain links TRBV6-5 with TRBJ2-7; tentatively, D is TRBD2 (5 bases). Trimming shortened V by 6 bases and J by 6 bases, and 15 bases separated the two germline ends. CDR3 length equals 13 residues. Germline CDR1 MNHEY, CDR2 SVGAGI. The CDR3 reads CASRKLPAGEQYF. The CDR3 DNA reads as TGTGCCAGCAGAAAACTCCCGGCGGGCGAGCAGTACTTC.

The chain recombines TRBV5-1 with TRBJ2-5, with D perhaps matching TRBD2 (5 bases). V lost 0 bases to trimming and J lost 0 bases, with 12 bases between them. This CDR3 region has 16 residues. Germline V lookup: CDR1 SGHRS, CDR2 YFSETQ. The chain's CDR3 is CASSLAGNPYQETQYF. DNA of the CDR3: TGCGCCAGCAGCTTGGCCGGGAACCCGTACCAAGAGACCCAGTACTTC.

The CDR3: CASSSGLRYGYTF. CDR3 DNA sequence: TGTGCCAGCAGCTCGGGACTGCGCTATGGCTACACCTTC. The J gene is TRBJ1-2, the V gene TRBV7-3, with a tentative D call TRBD1 (5 bases). Germline V CDR1 and CDR2: SGHTA, FQGTGA. V lost 4 bases and J lost 4, with 10 bases in between. CDR3 length: 13 residues. The complete variable domain, with remaining parts taken from reference TRBV7-3 and TRBJ1-2, reads GAGVSQTPSNKVTEKGKYVELRCDPISGHTALYWYRQSLGQGPEFLIYFQGTGAADDSGLPNDRFFAVRPEGSVSTLKIQRTERGDSAVYLCASSSGLRYGYTFGSGTRLTVV.

V usage is TRBV10-3 and J usage is TRBJ2-2; 10 bases match TRBD2. The germline V gene encodes CDR1 ENHRY and CDR2 SYGVKD. After removal of 4 bases from V and 0 bases from J, the junction contained 23 bases not matched to a gene. The CDR3 is 23 residues long. This CDR3 is CAISGANSGRLAGDPTNTGELFF. In DNA form, the CDR3 reads TGTGCCATCAGTGGGGCCAATAGCGGTCGGCTAGCGGGGGATCCGACGAACACCGGGGAGCTGTTTTTT.

The genes are TRBV19 and TRBJ2-1, with TRBD1 identical over 10 bases. The CDR3 has 14 residues. Per the germline V gene, CDR1 is LNHDA and CDR2 is SQIVND (reference sequence). Trimming at V came to 6 bases and at J to 8 bases, leaving 7 bases not matched to a gene. This CDR3 reads CASSLGQGGDEQFF. CDR3 in DNA: TGTGCCAGTAGCCTAGGACAGGGGGGCGATGAGCAGTTCTTC.

The J gene is TRBJ2-1, the V gene TRBV11-2, with 8 bases aligning to TRBD1. V trimming: 4 bases; J trimming: 8 bases; junction bases outside the gene matches: 10. CDR3 size: 15 residues. CDR1 SGHAT and CDR2 FQNNGV come from the germline V gene. DNA of the CDR3: TGTGCCAGCAGCTCGTGGACAGGGAGACTCTATGAGCAGTTCTTC. Amino acids: CASSSWTGRLYEQFF. Full variable domain (missing parts from reference TRBV11-2 and TRBJ2-1): EAGVAQSPRYKIIEKRQSVAFWCNPISGHATLYWYQQILGQGPKLLIQFQNNGVVDDSQLPKDRFSAERLKGVDSTLKIQPAKLEDSAVYLCASSSWTGRLYEQFFGPGTRLTVL.